This TCR beta chain was obtained from a study of human T cells and chemical hapten exposure. TCRdb fed the RACE reads into MiXCR, producing one record per CDR3 protein. Found here are over 300,000 distinct CDR3 sequences, 5.1% of them singletons; the top ten hold around 2.6%. V lost 4 bases and J 3 bases, leaving 10 bases between the germline ends. The CDR3 covers 13 residues. Looked up from germline, CDR1 is SNHLY and CDR2 is FYNNEI. Regarding the study as a whole: The study found expanded TCRs formed significantly more large CDR3 similarity clusters than controls. No alteration of TCRs above 1 in 1000 frequency was seen with DPC sensitization.

As for time point: pre-sensitization, week 0. The treatment is: therapeutic diphenylcyclopropenone sensitization with weekly scalp DPC. This clonotype was found many times. No antigen is known for it. The material sequenced was whole blood, taken in connection with sensitization to the hapten diphenylcyclopropenone (DPC). This sequence originates from a woman between 45 and 65 years old with alopecia areata. Some clones in this sample may be carry-over from other donors' samples. V is TRBV2 and J is TRBJ2-7, with D possibly being TRBD2 (5 bases). DNA for the CDR3: TGTGCCAGCAGTGTACTCCGGGACTACGAGCAGTACTTC. It is translated as CASSVLRDYEQYF.